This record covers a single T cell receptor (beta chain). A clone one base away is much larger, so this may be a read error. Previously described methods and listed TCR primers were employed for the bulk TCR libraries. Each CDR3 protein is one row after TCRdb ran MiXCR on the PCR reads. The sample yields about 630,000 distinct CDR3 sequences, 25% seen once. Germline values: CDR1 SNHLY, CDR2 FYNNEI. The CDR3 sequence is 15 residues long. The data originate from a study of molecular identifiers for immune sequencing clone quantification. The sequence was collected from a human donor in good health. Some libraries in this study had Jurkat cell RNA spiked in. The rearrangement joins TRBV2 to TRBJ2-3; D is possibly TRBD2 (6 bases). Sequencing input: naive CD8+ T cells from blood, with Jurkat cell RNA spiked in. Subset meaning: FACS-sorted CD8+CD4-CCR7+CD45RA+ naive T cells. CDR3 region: CASSNMVGGAETQYF. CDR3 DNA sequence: TGTGCCAGCAGCAACATGGTGGGGGGAGCAGAAACGCAGTATTTT.